In this sample, the clone carrying this T cell receptor (beta chain) turned up many times. The antigen remains unidentified. Trimming took 4 bases from V and 2 from J, leaving 13 bases between them. Per the germline V gene, CDR1 is SGHKS and CDR2 is YYEKEE (reference sequence). This CDR3 contains 14 residues. The record originates from a study of blood T cells in healthy people across ages. Then a second PCR, running about 6 to 11 cycles, was carried out with a sample-barcoded 5' primer and a J-beta primer mix. Through a template-switch adaptor with 12 random nucleotides, each cDNA molecule received a tag. MiXCR was run by TCRdb on the 5' RACE reads, yielding one entry per CDR3 protein. The table has fewer than 950,000 distinct CDR3 sequences, 35% to 40% seen once. General study points: Naive CD4+ cells and diversity were both higher in long-lived donors than in aged donors. Unknown donor CMV status possibly confounded expanded clonotype changes.

The study isolated at least 7 million PBMCs from each sample. The sequenced sample consisted of blood. The sequence came from a man younger than 35 in good health. This sequence joins TRBV5-5 and TRBJ2-7; D might be TRBD2 (5 bases). The chain's CDR3 is CASSRTLNAYEQYF. The DNA for the CDR3 is TGTGCCAGCAGCCGGACTCTTAATGCCTACGAGCAGTACTTC.